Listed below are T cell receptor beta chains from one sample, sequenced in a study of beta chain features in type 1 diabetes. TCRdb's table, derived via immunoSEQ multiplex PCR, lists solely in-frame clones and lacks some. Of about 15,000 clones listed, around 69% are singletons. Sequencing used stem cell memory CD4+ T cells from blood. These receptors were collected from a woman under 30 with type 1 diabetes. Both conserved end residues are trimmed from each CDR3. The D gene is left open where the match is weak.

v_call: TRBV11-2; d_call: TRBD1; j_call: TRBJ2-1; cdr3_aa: ASSLPQGINNEQF
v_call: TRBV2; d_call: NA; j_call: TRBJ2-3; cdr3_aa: ASSAQVADTQY
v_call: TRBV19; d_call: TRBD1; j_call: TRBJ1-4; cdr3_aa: ASSRRGRDSRPINEKLF
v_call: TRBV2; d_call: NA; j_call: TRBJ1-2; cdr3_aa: ASSGTQYGYT
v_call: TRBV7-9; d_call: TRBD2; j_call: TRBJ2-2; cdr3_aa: ASSPPDGGSFGTGELF
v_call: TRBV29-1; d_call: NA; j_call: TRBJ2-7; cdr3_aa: SVWDLSSYEQY
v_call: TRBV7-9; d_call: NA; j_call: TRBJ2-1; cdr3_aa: ASSLARGNEQF
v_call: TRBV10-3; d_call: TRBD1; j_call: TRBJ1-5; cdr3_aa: AISETGTGGQPQH
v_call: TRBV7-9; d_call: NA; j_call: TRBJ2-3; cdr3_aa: ASSPRIDTQY
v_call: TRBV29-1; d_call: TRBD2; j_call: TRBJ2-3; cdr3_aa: SAGLAVTDTQY
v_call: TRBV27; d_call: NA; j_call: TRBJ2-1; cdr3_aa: AVQGYNEQF
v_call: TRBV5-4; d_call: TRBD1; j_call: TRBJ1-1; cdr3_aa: ASSRGQGVRSNEAF
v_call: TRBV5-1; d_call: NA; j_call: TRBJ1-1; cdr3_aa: ASSLVSSGTEAF
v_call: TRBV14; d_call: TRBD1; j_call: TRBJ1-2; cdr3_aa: ASSQMDRGKSYT
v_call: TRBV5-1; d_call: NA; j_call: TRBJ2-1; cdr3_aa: ASSLDGRGNEQF
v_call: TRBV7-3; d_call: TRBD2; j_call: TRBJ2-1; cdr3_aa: ASSPGRREVGNEQF
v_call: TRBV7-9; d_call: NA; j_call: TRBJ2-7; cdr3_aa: ASSATGYEQY
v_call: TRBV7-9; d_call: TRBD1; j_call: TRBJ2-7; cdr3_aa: ASSSLGQGIHEQY
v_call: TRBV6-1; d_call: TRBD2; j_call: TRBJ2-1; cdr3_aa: ASSGTSGRHNEQF
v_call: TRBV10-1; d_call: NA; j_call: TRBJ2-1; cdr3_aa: ASSAGPVGNEQF
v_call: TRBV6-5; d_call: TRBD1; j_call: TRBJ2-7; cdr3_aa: ASRYRGSFDEQY
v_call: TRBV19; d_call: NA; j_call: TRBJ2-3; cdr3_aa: ASSRGLGTDTQY
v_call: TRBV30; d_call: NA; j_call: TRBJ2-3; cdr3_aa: AWSVQQGRGDTQY
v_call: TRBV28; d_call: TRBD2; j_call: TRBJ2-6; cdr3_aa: ASSLGGAGANVLT
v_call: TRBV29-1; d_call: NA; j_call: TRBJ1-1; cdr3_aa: SVGDGYTEAF
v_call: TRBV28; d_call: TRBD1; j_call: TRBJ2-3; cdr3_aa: ASSLLGQPTDTQY
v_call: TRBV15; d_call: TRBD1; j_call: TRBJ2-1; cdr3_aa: ATSRLGQGKIGEQF
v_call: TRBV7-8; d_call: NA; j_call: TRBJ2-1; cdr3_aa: ASSLGSYREKVHEQF
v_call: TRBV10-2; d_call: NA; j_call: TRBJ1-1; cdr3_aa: ASSVTGGTEAF
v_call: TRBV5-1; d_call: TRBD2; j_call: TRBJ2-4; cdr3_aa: ASSPHRGEGSIQY
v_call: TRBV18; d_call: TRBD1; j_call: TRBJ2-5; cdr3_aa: ASSPRGGPEGETQY
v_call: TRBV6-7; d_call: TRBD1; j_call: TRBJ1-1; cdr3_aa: ASGQGTPNTEAF
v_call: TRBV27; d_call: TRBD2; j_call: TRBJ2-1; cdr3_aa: ASSKWLAVYNEQF
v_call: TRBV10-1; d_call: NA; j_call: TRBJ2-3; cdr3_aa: ASSEGLTSTDTQY
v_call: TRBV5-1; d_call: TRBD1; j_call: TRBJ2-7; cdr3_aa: ASSSGRQGTVFYEQY
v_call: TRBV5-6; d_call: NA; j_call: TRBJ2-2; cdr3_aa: ASSTGLLNTGELF
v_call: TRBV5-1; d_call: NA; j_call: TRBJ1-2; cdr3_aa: ASSLETAPTYGYT
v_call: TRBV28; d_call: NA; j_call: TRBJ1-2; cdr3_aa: ASSLFGGPGYT
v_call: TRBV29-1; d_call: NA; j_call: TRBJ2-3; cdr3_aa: SVEDLLPRGTDTQY
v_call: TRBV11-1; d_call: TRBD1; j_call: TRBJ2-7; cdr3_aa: ASSVDRVDEQY
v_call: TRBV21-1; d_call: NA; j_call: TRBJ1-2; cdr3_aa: ASSKDTGGASYGYT
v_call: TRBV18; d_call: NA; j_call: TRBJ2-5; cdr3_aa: ASSPLPLRGSQETQY
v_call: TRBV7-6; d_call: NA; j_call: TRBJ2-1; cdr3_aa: ASSAPGTLSSYNEQF
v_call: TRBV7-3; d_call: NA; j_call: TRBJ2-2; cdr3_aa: ASSAPGANTGELF
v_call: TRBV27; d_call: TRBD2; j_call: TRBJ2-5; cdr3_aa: ASSLLSGTSGRAPRETQY
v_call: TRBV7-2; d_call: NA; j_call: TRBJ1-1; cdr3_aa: ASRLQGPQAF
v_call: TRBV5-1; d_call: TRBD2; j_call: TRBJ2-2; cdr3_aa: ASSPDGAGVGGELF
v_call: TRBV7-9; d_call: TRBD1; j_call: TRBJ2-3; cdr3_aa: ASSSLTGGGTDTQY
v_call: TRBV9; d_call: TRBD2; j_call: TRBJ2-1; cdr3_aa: ASSVAFGGRGQNEQF
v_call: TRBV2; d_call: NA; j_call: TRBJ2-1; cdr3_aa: ASATWLGGNEQF
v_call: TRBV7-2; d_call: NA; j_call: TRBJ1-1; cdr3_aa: ASSLNRNTEAF
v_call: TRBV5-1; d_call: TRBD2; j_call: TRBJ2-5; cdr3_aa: ASSFRGGETQY